These T cell receptor beta chains were read from a single sample in a study of cytomegalovirus exposure and HLA in healthy donors. Sequenced by immunoSEQ multiplex PCR; TCRdb stores in-frame clones only, minus some. Of under 350,000 clones in the sample, just over 85% were seen once. The sequencing input was PBMCs. These receptors were collected from a woman under 30 in good health and CMV-seronegative. The CDR3 runs from the conserved cysteine through the conserved F or W. Fields, in order: J gene, D gene, V gene, clone size, CDR3 DNA, CDR3 protein. The D gene is left open where the match is weak. Clone size is stated in some rows and not others, as once, few, many or a class when expanded.

j_gene: TRBJ2-7
d_gene: -
v_gene: TRBV7-9
abundance: -
CDR3nt: TGTGCCAGCAGCCTCCCACACACATTCTACGAGCAGTACTTC
CDR3aa: CASSLPHTFYEQYF

j_gene: TRBJ1-2
d_gene: -
v_gene: TRBV4-1
abundance: -
CDR3nt: TGCGCCAGCAGCCAAGATAGAGGGTCGGGCTACACCTTC
CDR3aa: CASSQDRGSGYTF

j_gene: TRBJ1-4
d_gene: -
v_gene: TRBV9
abundance: -
CDR3nt: TGTGCCAGCAGCGTAGAGGGTTGGGAGGGGAAACTGTTTTTT
CDR3aa: CASSVEGWEGKLFF

j_gene: TRBJ2-7
d_gene: TRBD2
v_gene: TRBV9
abundance: -
CDR3nt: TGTGCCAGCAGCGTAGGCCGGACTAGCGGGTACGAGCAGTACTTC
CDR3aa: CASSVGRTSGYEQYF

j_gene: TRBJ2-7
d_gene: TRBD2
v_gene: TRBV27
abundance: -
CDR3nt: TGTGCCAGCAGTTTATCCCTAGTCGAGGCGGGAGGGCCAACATACGAGCAGTACTTC
CDR3aa: CASSLSLVEAGGPTYEQYF

j_gene: TRBJ2-6
d_gene: -
v_gene: TRBV7-9
abundance: -
CDR3nt: TGTGCCAGCAGCCCCGGTTTCTCTGGGGCCAACGTCCTGACTTTC
CDR3aa: CASSPGFSGANVLTF

j_gene: TRBJ2-1
d_gene: TRBD2
v_gene: TRBV2
abundance: -
CDR3nt: TGTGCCAGCAGTGAAGGACTAGCGGGGGGGCCTATGGATGAGCAGTTCTTC
CDR3aa: CASSEGLAGGPMDEQFF

j_gene: TRBJ1-4
d_gene: TRBD1
v_gene: TRBV7-6
abundance: -
CDR3nt: TGTGCCAGCAGCTGGCCGGGACAGGGGGCGCGGGAAGAAAAACTGTTTTTT
CDR3aa: CASSWPGQGAREEKLFF

j_gene: TRBJ1-2
d_gene: -
v_gene: TRBV6-5
abundance: -
CDR3nt: TGTGCCAGCAGTTCCTCCACCTTGAGCAACTATGGCTACACCTTC
CDR3aa: CASSSSTLSNYGYTF

j_gene: TRBJ2-7
d_gene: -
v_gene: TRBV2
abundance: -
CDR3nt: TGTGCCAGCAAGGGAGTCTACGAGCAGTACTTC
CDR3aa: CASKGVYEQYF

j_gene: TRBJ1-5
d_gene: -
v_gene: TRBV19
abundance: -
CDR3nt: TGTGCCAGTAGTATTGCAGGAGGGCCCTATAGCAATCAGCCCCAGCATTTT
CDR3aa: CASSIAGGPYSNQPQHF

j_gene: TRBJ2-5
d_gene: -
v_gene: TRBV6-5
abundance: -
CDR3nt: TGTGCCAGCAGTTACTCGATCGAGGGGGCGGGGGAGACCCAGTACTTC
CDR3aa: CASSYSIEGAGETQYF

j_gene: TRBJ2-4
d_gene: TRBD2
v_gene: TRBV7-9
abundance: once
CDR3nt: TGTGCCAGCAGCTTGGGACTAGCGGGAGATAGGTACTTC
CDR3aa: CASSLGLAGDRYF

j_gene: TRBJ1-2
d_gene: TRBD1
v_gene: TRBV9
abundance: -
CDR3nt: TGTGCCAGCAGCGTGGGGACAGACCTGAACTATGGCTACACCTTC
CDR3aa: CASSVGTDLNYGYTF

j_gene: TRBJ1-1
d_gene: -
v_gene: TRBV9
abundance: -
CDR3nt: TGTGCCAGCAGCTCGGGGACACCGGTCACTGAAGCTTTCTTT
CDR3aa: CASSSGTPVTEAFF

j_gene: TRBJ2-3
d_gene: -
v_gene: TRBV6-5
abundance: -
CDR3nt: TGTGCCAGCAGTGAAGGAAGGGAGGCAGATACGCAGTATTTT
CDR3aa: CASSEGREADTQYF

j_gene: TRBJ2-7
d_gene: TRBD2
v_gene: TRBV7-6
abundance: -
CDR3nt: TGTGCCAGCAGCTTACTAGCGGGGGTGTACGAGCAGTACTTC
CDR3aa: CASSLLAGVYEQYF

j_gene: TRBJ2-7
d_gene: TRBD1
v_gene: TRBV7-6
abundance: -
CDR3nt: TGTGCCAGCAGCTTAGGGGACAGGCCCTACGAGCAGTACTTC
CDR3aa: CASSLGDRPYEQYF

j_gene: TRBJ1-5
d_gene: TRBD1
v_gene: TRBV4-1
abundance: -
CDR3nt: TGCGCCAGCAGAGTTATACCGGGACAGGGTATGGGTCAGCCCCAGCATTTT
CDR3aa: CASRVIPGQGMGQPQHF

j_gene: TRBJ2-7
d_gene: TRBD2
v_gene: TRBV7-8
abundance: once
CDR3nt: TGTGCCAGCAGCTTACGGGGGTCACCACTAGCGGGATTCTACGAGCAGTACTTC
CDR3aa: CASSLRGSPLAGFYEQYF

j_gene: TRBJ1-5
d_gene: TRBD1
v_gene: TRBV7-6
abundance: -
CDR3nt: TGTGCCAGCAGCTATGGACAGGGGAATCAGCCCCAGCATTTT
CDR3aa: CASSYGQGNQPQHF

j_gene: TRBJ2-2
d_gene: TRBD2
v_gene: TRBV4-3
abundance: -
CDR3nt: TGCGCCAGCAGTCGCTTAGCGGGGGGGCGGACCGGGGAGCTGTTTTTT
CDR3aa: CASSRLAGGRTGELFF

j_gene: TRBJ1-1
d_gene: -
v_gene: TRBV5-1
abundance: -
CDR3nt: TGCGCCAGCAGTTCTAATGTGGCTGAAGCTTTCTTT
CDR3aa: CASSSNVAEAFF

j_gene: TRBJ2-5
d_gene: TRBD2
v_gene: TRBV7-7
abundance: -
CDR3nt: TGTGCTAGCAGCTTAGGGCCTAGCGGCAAAGAGACCCAGTACTTC
CDR3aa: CASSLGPSGKETQYF

j_gene: TRBJ2-6
d_gene: TRBD2
v_gene: TRBV10-3
abundance: once
CDR3nt: TGTGCCATCAGTGAGTATGGCGGGAGGGCCTCTGGGGCCAACGTCCTGACTTTC
CDR3aa: CAISEYGGRASGANVLTF

j_gene: TRBJ1-2
d_gene: -
v_gene: TRBV30
abundance: -
CDR3nt: TGTGCCTGGAGTCGCCGGATGAGGAATGGCTACACCTTC
CDR3aa: CAWSRRMRNGYTF

j_gene: TRBJ1-1
d_gene: TRBD1
v_gene: TRBV10-1
abundance: -
CDR3nt: TGCGCCAGCAGGGCCCAGGGGGCGGCTGAAGCTTTCTTT
CDR3aa: CASRAQGAAEAFF

j_gene: TRBJ1-6
d_gene: -
v_gene: TRBV28
abundance: -
CDR3nt: TGTGCCAGCCGTAAGGACAGCTCCTATAATTCACCCCTCCACTTT
CDR3aa: CASRKDSSYNSPLHF

j_gene: TRBJ2-1
d_gene: TRBD2
v_gene: TRBV2
abundance: -
CDR3nt: TGTGCCAGCAGTGCCCAACTAGCGGGGGGAGAAGACAATGAGCAGTTCTTC
CDR3aa: CASSAQLAGGEDNEQFF

j_gene: TRBJ2-3
d_gene: TRBD2
v_gene: TRBV5-6
abundance: few
CDR3nt: TGTGCCAGCAGCTTGGTCCTAGCGGGCAGATACACAGATACGCAGTATTTT
CDR3aa: CASSLVLAGRYTDTQYF

j_gene: TRBJ1-1
d_gene: -
v_gene: TRBV7-3
abundance: -
CDR3nt: TGTGCCAGCAGCTTACATATGACAGGCCAAGCTTTCTTT
CDR3aa: CASSLHMTGQAFF